The clone carrying this TCR beta chain was found once. Antigen specificity is unknown. Everyone who donated was a healthy bone marrow donor. Unrecorded immune exposure was likely among donors, who were nominally healthy when sampled. This sample was taken from a study of cytomegalovirus exposure and HLA in healthy donors. The J segment lost 9 bases and the V segment lost 2 bases, leaving 2 bases of the junction unmatched. Per germline, CDR1 LGHNA and CDR2 YNFKEQ. The CDR3 contains 15 residues. Study results and limitations: As a later analysis revealed, the rate of TCR association differed by HLA locus, with DRB1 most and HLA-C fewest. Analysis was performed later, and it showed HLA-associated TCR beta chains to be more clonally expanded than equally common others.

The study ran its PCR with 60 Vbeta and 13 Jbeta primers. Some clones are missing from TCRdb's copy, which holds only in-frame ones; the method was immunoSEQ multiplex PCR. This table has 200,000 to 250,000 clones, over 65% appearing once. The sequence was obtained from an older woman in good health and CMV-seropositive. The sequenced material came from PBMCs. This chain joins TRBV4-2 and TRBJ1-6; 12 bases match TRBD1. CDR3 nucleotide sequence: TGTGCCAGCAGCCAACCGGGACAGGGGGCTTCACCCCTCCACTTT. Its translation: CASSQPGQGASPLHF.